Listed here are 18 T cell receptor beta chains from one sample, sequenced in a study of regulatory T cells in long-lasting Graves disease. Relying on iRepertoire HTBI primers and Arm-PCR of CDR3 regions, the team built TCR beta libraries. MiXCR, run by TCRdb on the multiplex PCR reads, gives a single entry per CDR3 protein. The sample lists around 450,000 distinct CDR3 sequences, 20% to 25% occurring once. Stated time point: persistent/refractory GD, antithyroid drugs over 5 years with positive TRAb. PBMCs were the source of the RNA used for TCR sequencing. The sample consisted of peripheral blood mononuclear cells (PBMCs), taken when the disease was refractory, from a patient treated with antithyroid drugs. The receptors derive from a female donor with Graves disease.

This CDR3 is CASSLGVGSYNEQFF. The CDR3 DNA reads TGTGCCAGCAGTCTCGGGGTTGGCTCCTACAATGAGCAGTTCTTC. The rearrangement joins TRBV28 to TRBJ2-1; a weak D match, TRBD2 (5 bases). Trimming took off 5 bases at V and 0 bases at J, with 11 bases between the two ends. The germline CDR1 and CDR2 sequences are MDHEN and SYDVKM. The CDR3 consists of 15 residues.

The CDR3 DNA sequence: TGTGCCAGCAACTTTACGGGGGGGAACACCGGGGAGCTGTTTTTT. Translating it yields CASNFTGGNTGELFF. The chain uses TRBV7-3 and TRBJ2-2; TRBD2 aligns across 7 bases. The CDR3 extends over 15 amino acids. J gave up 1 base and V 7 bases, and 6 bases lay outside the gene matches. Germline V gene sequence: CDR1 SGHTA, CDR2 FQGTGA.

A note on this clonotype: At one end the junction does not follow the germline gene, possibly because of a read error. J is TRBJ2-2 and V is TRBV10-3; the match to TRBD1 covers 7 bases. The CDR3 covers 16 residues. Germline CDR1 reads ENHRY; CDR2 reads SYGVKD. The CDR3 DNA follows: TGTGCCACCAGTGAAAGGGGGCAGCCGAACACCGGGGAGCTGTTTTTT. Amino acids: CATSERGQPNTGELFF.

This clonotype occurred many times. The rearrangement uses TRBV5-5 and TRBJ1-1; 8 bases align to TRBD1. Germline values: CDR1 SGHKS, CDR2 YYEKEE (reference sequence). Germline trimming cut 2 bases from V and 1 base from J; bases unmatched to any gene: 4. The CDR3 runs 15 residues. CDR3 residues: CASSFTGTGNTEAFF. The DNA of the CDR3 is TGTGCCAGCAGCTTTACGGGGACAGGGAACACTGAAGCTTTCTTT.

The V gene is TRBV4-3, the J gene TRBJ2-7; 10 bases are shared with TRBD2. Germline loops: CDR1 LGHNA, CDR2 YSLEER. The CDR3 contains 16 residues. Germline trimming cut 0 bases from V and 5 bases from J; bases unmatched to any gene: 7. The CDR3 sequence: CASSQDAGTSVNEQYF. The CDR3 DNA sequence: TGCGCCAGCAGCCAAGATGCCGGGACTAGCGTCAACGAGCAGTACTTC.

The chain uses TRBV5-4 and TRBJ2-4, with 9 bases matching TRBD1. The CDR3 consists of 15 residues. The ends lost 4 bases at V and 2 bases at J; junction bases unmatched: 4. The germline CDR1 and CDR2 sequences are SGHNT and YYREEE (reference sequence). This CDR3 reads CASSRDRATKNIQYF. The CDR3 DNA reads TGTGCCAGCAGCCGGGACAGGGCGACCAAAAACATTCAGTACTTC.

This clonotype has a count of ten or more. This chain links TRBV29-1 with TRBJ2-5, with 11 bases lining up with TRBD2. CDR3 length equals 19 residues. Germline loops: CDR1 SQVTM, CDR2 ANQGSEA. Trimming cost V 6 bases and J 0 bases; bases outside gene matches: 18. In DNA form, the CDR3 reads TGCAGCGTGTCATTAGAGGGACTAGCGGAACCTAAGTACCAAGAGACCCAGTACTTC. This gives the protein CSVSLEGLAEPKYQETQYF.

The sample holds many counts of this clonotype. The chain joins TRBV28 to TRBJ1-5; the D gene is possibly TRBD1 (6 bases). The V gene's germline CDR1 is MDHEN and CDR2 SYDVKM. The CDR3 consists of 17 residues. With 2 bases removed from V and 4 bases from J, the gap between germline ends came to 18 bases. CDR3: CASSLHSGAGANQPQHF. CDR3 DNA sequence: TGTGCCAGCAGTTTACACTCAGGGGCAGGGGCTAATCAGCCCCAGCATTTT.

This clonotype appeared many times. CDR3 DNA: TGTGCCGAAGAGTTAGCGGGAGGGCCGAAAAGCTCCTACGAGCAGTACTTC. Encoded protein: CAEELAGGPKSSYEQYF. This chain links TRBV27 with TRBJ2-7; 11 bases match TRBD2. The germline gives CDR1 MNHEY, CDR2 SMNVEV (reference sequence). Trimming cost V 11 bases and J 0 bases; bases outside gene matches: 15. The CDR3 spans 17 residues.

This clonotype occurred many times. V and J are TRBV6-8 and TRBJ1-1, with D hard to call. This CDR3 has 16 amino acids. Germline CDR1 is MNHGY and CDR2 is SAAAGT. Trimming cost V 4 bases and J 1 base, with 16 bases left between them. In nucleotides, the CDR3 is TGTGCCAGCAGTTCAAGGACGGAAAGTGGGAACACTGAAGCTTTCTTT. This encodes CASSSRTESGNTEAFF.

The chain has TRBV9 and TRBJ2-3, with a tentative D call TRBD2 (6 bases). V was shortened by 0 bases and J by 0 bases, with 14 bases between the two germline ends. CDR3 length equals 17 residues. Germline CDR1 is SGDLS and CDR2 is YYNGEE. The CDR3 DNA follows: TGTGCCAGCAGCGTAGCCGGAGGGCCCGCCAGCACAGATACGCAGTATTTT. Residues: CASSVAGGPASTDTQYF.

Comments on this clonotype: A much larger clonotype is one base distant, so this may be a read error. The chain is built from TRBV7-8 and TRBJ2-5; TRBD2 is a possible D gene (5 bases). This CDR3 has 14 amino acids. In germline, CDR1 is SGHVS, CDR2 FQNEAQ. Written as DNA, the CDR3 is TGTACCAGCAGCTTAGCGCTTGCGAAAGAGACCCAGTACTTC. Its translation is CTSSLALAKETQYF.

This clonotype has a handful of counts. The J gene is TRBJ2-6, the V gene TRBV12-3 or TRBV12-4, with a possible D match to TRBD2 (6 bases). V lost 7 bases to trimming and J lost 2 bases, with 12 bases between them. CDR3 size: 15 residues. The CDR3 loop is CASNLGGPGANVLTF. CDR3 nucleotides: TGTGCCAGCAACCTTGGAGGGCCTGGGGCCAACGTCCTGACTTTC.

The chain links TRBV29-1 to TRBJ2-3, with a tentative D call TRBD2 (7 bases). The germline V and J ends were trimmed by 6 bases and 6 bases, with 16 bases remaining between them. Germline V gives CDR1 SQVTM, CDR2 ANQGSEA. CDR3 size: 13 residues. The CDR3 protein is CSVLGGGADTQYF. CDR3 nucleotide sequence: TGCAGCGTCCTAGGGGGGGGAGCGGATACGCAGTATTTT.

The chain combines TRBV19 with TRBJ1-5; no clear D gene. This CDR3 has 13 residues. The V and J ends lost 4 bases and 2 bases respectively, with 6 bases between them. Germline CDR1 and CDR2: LNHDA and SQIVND (reference sequence). The CDR3 nucleotides read TGTGCCAGTAGTACCCGAGGCAATCAGCCCCAGCATTTT. This translates into CASSTRGNQPQHF.

Concerning this clonotype: Given a much more abundant clone one base away, this may be a read error. This chain links TRBV7-6 with TRBJ2-2; weak D call: TRBD1 (7 bases). Germline lookup yields CDR1 SGHVS and CDR2 FNYEAQ. CDR3 size: 17 residues. DNA for the CDR3: TGTGCCAGCAGCTATCGACAGGGCCCCGTGGGCACCGGGGGGCTGTTTTTT. This encodes CASSYRQGPVGTGGLFF. Full variable domain (rest looked up from reference TRBV7-6 and TRBJ2-2): GAGVSQSPRYKVTKRGQDVALRCDPISGHVSLYWYRQALGQGPEFLTYFNYEAQQDKSGLPNDRFSAERPEGSISTLTIQRTEQRDSAMYRCASSYRQGPVGTGGLFFGEGSRLTVL.

This clonotype was seen a few times. V usage is TRBV3-1 and J usage is TRBJ1-2; TRBD1 is a possible D gene (6 bases). The CDR3 spans 15 residues. The V gene's germline CDR1 is LGHDT and CDR2 YNNKEL (reference sequence). V shed 0 bases and J shed 13 bases, with 21 bases lying between them. CDR3 sequence (DNA): TGTGCCAGCAGCCAAGATCCGGCAGGGGCGGCTCTGGGCACCTTC. Residues: CASSQDPAGAALGTF.

This clonotype was seen a handful of times. The genes are TRBV5-5 and TRBJ1-2; 8 nucleotides align to TRBD1. This CDR3 has 13 residues. V lost 4 bases to trimming and J lost 7 bases; unmatched junction nucleotides: 6. CDR1 is SGHKS and CDR2 is YYEKEE in the germline V gene (reference sequence). This CDR3 is CASSPQTGAGYTF. In nucleotides, the CDR3 is TGTGCCAGCAGCCCCCAGACAGGGGCTGGCTACACCTTC.